A selection of T cell receptor beta chains follows, all from one sample in a study of T cells in pancreatic ductal adenocarcinoma. Some clones are missing from TCRdb's copy, which holds only in-frame ones; the method was immunoSEQ multiplex PCR. The table has roughly 8,800 clones, roughly 67% seen once. The material sequenced was pancreatic tumor tissue. The receptors here all came from a human donor with pancreatic ductal adenocarcinoma. Each CDR3 is given with its conserved first and last residue.

>TRBJ1-1|TRBV5-6
CASSVRQGPLGTEAFF
>TRBJ2-5|TRBV5-1
CASSSGLVGETQYF
>TRBJ2-3|TRBV15
CATRREITDTQYF
>TRBJ1-5|TRBV30
CAWSTWGNQPQHF
>TRBJ2-7|TRBV5-6
CASSIAGRVGEQYF
>TRBJ2-2|TRBV6-1
CASKRERVWTGELFF
>TRBJ2-2|TRBV2
CASSVGGPANTGELFF
>TRBJ1-5|TRBV19
CASSSLSGLGQPQHF
>TRBJ2-5|TRBV30
CACQTGTEETQYF
>TRBJ2-7|TRBV5-1
CASSLSSGVAYEQYF
>TRBJ1-4|TRBV4-1
CASSSRTTNEKLFF
>TRBJ1-2|TRBV6-5
CASSYSGGQGNYGYTF
>TRBJ1-5|TRBV28
CASSSAFQPQHF
>TRBJ1-1|TRBV7-9
CASSSGQGGDTEAFF
>TRBJ1-2|TRBV6-5
CASSPRGLNYGYTF
>TRBJ2-5|TRBV11-2
CASSLGQGGETQYF
>TRBJ1-2|TRBV6-5
CASSTPGVGYTF
>TRBJ2-3|TRBV15
CATSRDRASTDTQYF
>TRBJ2-1|TRBV10-3
CASKGEGNEQFF
>TRBJ2-3|TRBV2
CASSERRNTDTQYF
>TRBJ2-3|TRBV5-1
CASSDPSGADTQYF
>TRBJ1-1|TRBV4-1
CASSQEGVSTEAFF
>TRBJ1-2|TRBV9
CASSVGSTGDYGYTF
>TRBJ2-7|TRBV5-4
CASSLRLTSGGSYEQYF
>TRBJ1-2|TRBV27
CASSAYREDGYTF
>TRBJ2-3|TRBV12-5
CASGSGQGASDTQYF
>TRBJ2-7|TRBV5-1
CASSLEGGQYEQYF
>TRBJ2-2|TRBV28
CASSLERFGDREFYYTGELFF
>TRBJ2-1|TRBV27
CACGRSEQFF
>TRBJ1-2|TRBV11-3
CADREGRGILDGYTF
>TRBJ1-5|TRBV6-5
CASSTDSSNQPQHF
>TRBJ2-7|TRBV10-2
CASSHSLYGDEQYF
>TRBJ2-3|TRBV6-1
CASSFYRGYTDTQYF
>TRBJ1-5|TRBV5-4
CASSRQGGNQPQHF
>TRBJ2-3|TRBV7-9
CASSLGLAGDTQYF
>TRBJ2-1|TRBV7-9
CASSLGSGLAAHNEQFF
>TRBJ1-2|TRBV9
CASSRDLGTSNYGYTF
>TRBJ1-1|TRBV10-3
CAISEGTGLLNTEAFF
>TRBJ2-7|TRBV7-6
CASSSVMGTYEQYF
>TRBJ1-1|TRBV7-9
CASSLVGGEAFF
>TRBJ2-7|TRBV19
CASRRGQAYEQYF
>TRBJ2-5|TRBV7-6
CASSSPLVPGGETQYF
>TRBJ1-1|TRBV5-1
CASSLGGRGQMNTEAFF